This T cell receptor beta chain was documented in a study of T cells in Graves' hyperthyroidism and ophthalmopathy. The CDR3 runs to 16 residues. The J segment lost 2 bases and the V segment lost 3 bases, leaving 8 bases of the junction unmatched. This clonotype was recorded at least ten times. Uncontrolled infections, other autoimmune diseases, pregnancy or lactation led to exclusion of patients. Blood sampling occurred at first hyperthyroidism diagnosis, ahead of any ophthalmopathy symptoms. Researchers took RNA transcripts and amplified the TCR beta CDR3 regions from them. The HTBI set primed first-round TCR CDR3 RT-PCR. Each CDR3 protein gets one entry after TCRdb re-called the multiplex PCR reads with MiXCR. In the table there are 300,000 to 450,000 distinct CDR3 sequences, 15% to 19% of which are singletons.

Sequenced input: blood. The chain combines TRBV12-3 or TRBV12-4 with TRBJ2-7; 9 nucleotides line up with TRBD1. The TCR originated in a woman aged 18-29 years with Graves' hyperthyroidism that later progressed to Graves' ophthalmopathy. Here the CDR3 reads CASSFVEGQGAYEQYF. Written as DNA, the CDR3 is TGTGCCAGCAGTTTTGTGGAGGGACAGGGAGCCTACGAGCAGTACTTC.